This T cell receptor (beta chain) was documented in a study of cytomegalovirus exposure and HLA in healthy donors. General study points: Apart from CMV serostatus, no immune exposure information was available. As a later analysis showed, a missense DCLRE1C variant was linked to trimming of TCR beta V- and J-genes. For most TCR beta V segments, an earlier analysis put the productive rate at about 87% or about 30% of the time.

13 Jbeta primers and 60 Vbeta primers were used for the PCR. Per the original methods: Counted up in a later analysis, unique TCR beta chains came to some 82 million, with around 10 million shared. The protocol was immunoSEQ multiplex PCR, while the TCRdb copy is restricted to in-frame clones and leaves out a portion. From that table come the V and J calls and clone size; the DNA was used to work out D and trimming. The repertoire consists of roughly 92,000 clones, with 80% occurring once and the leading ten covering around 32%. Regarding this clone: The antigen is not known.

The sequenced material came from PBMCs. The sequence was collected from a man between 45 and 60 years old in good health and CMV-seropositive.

As DNA, the CDR3 is TGTGCCAGCAGTGATAAACCCAGCGGGAGGTTAGATACGCAGTATTTT. It encodes CASSDKPSGRLDTQYF. V usage is TRBV6-1 and J usage is TRBJ2-3, with 9 nucleotides matching TRBD2. CDR1 MNHNS and CDR2 SASEGT come from the germline V gene. The CDR3 contains 16 residues. The ends lost 3 bases at V and 5 bases at J; junction bases unmatched: 9.